These 16 T cell receptor beta chains were all obtained from the same sample, sequenced in a study of Graves' ophthalmopathy and Graves' hyperthyroidism (dated by TCRdb to 2016 to 2019). The instrument given in TCRdb is Illumina HiSeq 2000. TCR beta CDR3 regions were amplified from RNA transcripts for repertoire sequencing. The first round was an RT-PCR using HTBI primers with the Qiagen OneStep RT-PCR kit, and this first round was followed by a second-round multiplex PCR, then size selection and purification. The public reads were quality trimmed at Q25 with fastp and then assembled into clones with MiXCR by TCRdb, keeping productive beta chains. Under each unique CDR3 protein, matching rows form one entry showing the most common genes and DNA. Within this sample are about 50,000 distinct CDR3 sequences, with around 50% of them counted one time only. Roughly 4.3% of the sample is held by the ten biggest clonotypes.

The source material was peripheral blood. Receptors were obtained from an adult woman with Graves' ophthalmopathy.

A remark on this clonotype: Germline is not matched at one junction end, which may reflect a read error. The chain employs TRBV10-3 and TRBJ1-5, with 10 bases lining up with TRBD1. Looked up from germline, CDR1 is ENHRY and CDR2 is SYGVKD. The CDR3 has 17 amino acids. The CDR3 bases are TGTGCCGTCAGTGAGGTCCTAGCGGGACAGGGGTCTGATACCCAGCATTTT. Residues: CAVSEVLAGQGSDTQHF.

V usage is TRBV20-1 and J usage is TRBJ2-1, with 7 bases lining up with TRBD2. The V gene's germline CDR1 is DFQATT and CDR2 SNEGSKA (reference sequence). J gave up 5 bases and V 4 bases, and 8 bases lay outside the gene matches. The CDR3 sequence is 14 residues long. The CDR3 reads CSAIPGTTHNEQFF. The CDR3 DNA is TGCAGTGCTATCCCCGGGACTACCCACAATGAGCAGTTCTTC.

The V call is TRBV25-1, the J call TRBJ2-7; TRBD2 aligns across 9 bases. CDR3 length: 15 amino acids. Trimming took 3 bases from V and 3 from J; bases not matched to a gene: 6. Germline loops: CDR1 MGHDK, CDR2 SYGVNS. CDR3 sequence: CASSETSGPFYEQYF. Written as DNA, the CDR3 is TGTGCCAGCAGTGAGACTAGCGGACCCTTCTACGAGCAGTACTTC.

At least ten counts were recorded for this clonotype. The rearrangement joins TRBV30 to TRBJ2-1; D perhaps matches TRBD2 (5 bases). This CDR3 region has 11 residues. V lost 5 bases, J lost 6 bases, and 8 bases lay in between. The V gene's germline CDR1 is GTSNPN and CDR2 SVGIG (reference sequence). In nucleotides, the CDR3 is TGTGCCTGGGGTCGGGGCAATGAGCAGTTCTTC. This sequence encodes CAWGRGNEQFF.

The chain couples TRBV2 to TRBJ1-2; unclear D gene. V shed 5 bases and J shed 6 bases, with 19 bases lying between them. The CDR3 runs to 15 residues. Germline CDR1 reads SNHLY; CDR2 reads FYNNEI. The CDR3 region is CASSNPRAGSDGYTF. For the CDR3, the DNA is TGTGCCAGCAGTAATCCTAGAGCGGGATCAGATGGCTACACCTTC.

The V call is TRBV2, the J call TRBJ1-5; no definite D call. Trimming cost V 4 bases and J 3 bases, with 13 bases left between them. The CDR3 length is 15 residues. CDR1 is SNHLY and CDR2 is FYNNEI in the germline V gene. The CDR3 loop is CASSAGEHYNQPQHF. The DNA for the CDR3 is TGTGCCAGCAGTGCAGGAGAACATTACAATCAGCCCCAGCATTTT.

The chain carries TRBV6-5 and TRBJ2-1; possible D gene TRBD1, 5 bases. V shed 8 bases and J shed 5 bases, with 16 bases lying between them. Germline lookup yields CDR1 MNHEY and CDR2 SVGAGI. The CDR3 totals 14 residues. The CDR3 nucleotides are TGTGCCAGCGCTAAACAGGTTTCCCACAATGAGCAGTTCTTC. Translating it yields CASAKQVSHNEQFF.

The chain couples TRBV19 to TRBJ1-1; the match to TRBD1 covers 10 bases. CDR3 size: 13 residues. V was pared by 6 bases and J by 7 bases, with 5 bases of the junction left unmatched. In germline, CDR1 is LNHDA, CDR2 SQIVND (reference sequence). DNA for the CDR3: TGTGCCAGTAGAGACGGACAGGGGGTTGAAGCTTTCTTT. Translation: CASRDGQGVEAFF.

This sequence joins TRBV20-1 and TRBJ2-3; 9 nucleotides agree with TRBD2. From germline, CDR1 is DFQATT and CDR2 SNEGSKA (reference sequence). The V gene end was trimmed by 0 bases and the J gene end by 2 bases; junction bases not matched to a gene: 3. CDR3 length: 15 residues. CDR3 in DNA: TGCAGTGCTAGAGATCCTAGCGGGACCACAGATACGCAGTATTTT. This gives the protein CSARDPSGTTDTQYF.

This clonotype has a count of ten or more. This chain uses TRBV5-6 with TRBJ2-5; tentatively, D is TRBD1 (5 bases). V was cut by 0 bases and J by 2 bases, with 14 bases left in between. This CDR3 is built from 16 residues. Germline CDR1 and CDR2: SGHDT and YYEEEE. The CDR3 loop reads CASSLGAGPQQETQYF. The DNA of the CDR3 is TGTGCCAGCAGCTTGGGGGCAGGGCCCCAGCAAGAGACCCAGTACTTC. Based on the CDR3 plus reference TRBV5-6 and TRBJ2-5, the full variable domain is DAGVTQSPTHLIKTRGQQVTLRCSPKSGHDTVSWYQQALGQGPQFIFQYYEEEERQRGNFPDRFSGHQFPNYSSELNVNALLLGDSALYLCASSLGAGPQQETQYFGPGTRLLVL.

This clonotype was found many times. The rearrangement links TRBV6-2 or TRBV6-3 to TRBJ2-7; TRBD1 matches at 7 bases. V was pared by 6 bases and J by 1 base, with 12 bases of the junction left unmatched. CDR3 size: 16 residues. Germline assignment: CDR1 MNHEY and CDR2 SVGEGT. The CDR3 DNA reads as TGTGCCAGCAGCCCCTTAGACAGGGACGGTTCCTACGAGCAGTACTTC. Translated: CASSPLDRDGSYEQYF.

There are many counts of this clonotype. A much larger clone differs by one base, so this may be a read error. The genes are TRBV11-2 and TRBJ2-2; tentatively, D is TRBD2 (6 bases). Germline assignment: CDR1 SGHAT and CDR2 FQNNGV. This CDR3 has 13 amino acids. The CDR3 protein is CASSTDLTGGLFF. The CDR3 nucleotides read TGTGCCAGCAGCACGGACCTCACCGGGGGGCTGTTTTTT.

This clonotype was detected many times. The gene calls are TRBV11-2 and TRBJ2-1, with TRBD2 matching 8 bases. The V gene end was trimmed by 2 bases and the J gene end by 3 bases; junction bases not matched to a gene: 6. Germline V gene lookup returns CDR1 SGHAT and CDR2 FQNNGV. The CDR3 runs 16 residues. CDR3 sequence: CASSLSGGLVYNEQFF. In nucleotides, the CDR3 is TGTGCCAGCAGCTTATCGGGGGGACTAGTCTACAATGAGCAGTTCTTC.

The chain links TRBV29-1 to TRBJ1-2; the match to TRBD1 covers 8 bases. The germline CDR1 and CDR2 sequences are SQVTM and ANQGSEA. CDR3 length: 11 residues. Trimming took 4 bases from V and 5 from J; bases not matched to a gene: 0. Written as DNA, the CDR3 is TGCAGCGTTGGACAGGGGTATGGCTACACCTTC. Translation gives CSVGQGYGYTF. The full variable domain, with the rest looked up from reference TRBV29-1 and TRBJ1-2, is SAVISQKPSRDICQRGTSLTIQCQVDSQVTMMFWYRQQPGQSLTLIATANQGSEATYESGFVIDKFPISRPNLTFSTLTVSNMSPEDSSIYLCSVGQGYGYTFGSGTRLTVV.

This sequence joins TRBV12-3 or TRBV12-4 and TRBJ1-6; weak D call: TRBD1 (5 bases). The CDR3 consists of 14 residues. The V and J ends lost 7 bases and 7 bases respectively, with 14 bases between them. Here the CDR3 reads CASNLLGDNSPLHF. DNA for the CDR3: TGTGCCAGCAATCTCCTAGGGGACAATTCACCCCTCCACTTT.

This chain uses TRBV20-1 with TRBJ2-7; 9 bases match TRBD1. Germline assignment: CDR1 DFQATT and CDR2 SNEGSKA (reference sequence). The CDR3 length is 14 residues. Trimming cost V 2 bases and J 3 bases; bases outside gene matches: 5. CDR3 bases: TGCAGTGCTAGATGGCCGGACAGGGGCTACGAGCAGTACTTC. Its translation is CSARWPDRGYEQYF.